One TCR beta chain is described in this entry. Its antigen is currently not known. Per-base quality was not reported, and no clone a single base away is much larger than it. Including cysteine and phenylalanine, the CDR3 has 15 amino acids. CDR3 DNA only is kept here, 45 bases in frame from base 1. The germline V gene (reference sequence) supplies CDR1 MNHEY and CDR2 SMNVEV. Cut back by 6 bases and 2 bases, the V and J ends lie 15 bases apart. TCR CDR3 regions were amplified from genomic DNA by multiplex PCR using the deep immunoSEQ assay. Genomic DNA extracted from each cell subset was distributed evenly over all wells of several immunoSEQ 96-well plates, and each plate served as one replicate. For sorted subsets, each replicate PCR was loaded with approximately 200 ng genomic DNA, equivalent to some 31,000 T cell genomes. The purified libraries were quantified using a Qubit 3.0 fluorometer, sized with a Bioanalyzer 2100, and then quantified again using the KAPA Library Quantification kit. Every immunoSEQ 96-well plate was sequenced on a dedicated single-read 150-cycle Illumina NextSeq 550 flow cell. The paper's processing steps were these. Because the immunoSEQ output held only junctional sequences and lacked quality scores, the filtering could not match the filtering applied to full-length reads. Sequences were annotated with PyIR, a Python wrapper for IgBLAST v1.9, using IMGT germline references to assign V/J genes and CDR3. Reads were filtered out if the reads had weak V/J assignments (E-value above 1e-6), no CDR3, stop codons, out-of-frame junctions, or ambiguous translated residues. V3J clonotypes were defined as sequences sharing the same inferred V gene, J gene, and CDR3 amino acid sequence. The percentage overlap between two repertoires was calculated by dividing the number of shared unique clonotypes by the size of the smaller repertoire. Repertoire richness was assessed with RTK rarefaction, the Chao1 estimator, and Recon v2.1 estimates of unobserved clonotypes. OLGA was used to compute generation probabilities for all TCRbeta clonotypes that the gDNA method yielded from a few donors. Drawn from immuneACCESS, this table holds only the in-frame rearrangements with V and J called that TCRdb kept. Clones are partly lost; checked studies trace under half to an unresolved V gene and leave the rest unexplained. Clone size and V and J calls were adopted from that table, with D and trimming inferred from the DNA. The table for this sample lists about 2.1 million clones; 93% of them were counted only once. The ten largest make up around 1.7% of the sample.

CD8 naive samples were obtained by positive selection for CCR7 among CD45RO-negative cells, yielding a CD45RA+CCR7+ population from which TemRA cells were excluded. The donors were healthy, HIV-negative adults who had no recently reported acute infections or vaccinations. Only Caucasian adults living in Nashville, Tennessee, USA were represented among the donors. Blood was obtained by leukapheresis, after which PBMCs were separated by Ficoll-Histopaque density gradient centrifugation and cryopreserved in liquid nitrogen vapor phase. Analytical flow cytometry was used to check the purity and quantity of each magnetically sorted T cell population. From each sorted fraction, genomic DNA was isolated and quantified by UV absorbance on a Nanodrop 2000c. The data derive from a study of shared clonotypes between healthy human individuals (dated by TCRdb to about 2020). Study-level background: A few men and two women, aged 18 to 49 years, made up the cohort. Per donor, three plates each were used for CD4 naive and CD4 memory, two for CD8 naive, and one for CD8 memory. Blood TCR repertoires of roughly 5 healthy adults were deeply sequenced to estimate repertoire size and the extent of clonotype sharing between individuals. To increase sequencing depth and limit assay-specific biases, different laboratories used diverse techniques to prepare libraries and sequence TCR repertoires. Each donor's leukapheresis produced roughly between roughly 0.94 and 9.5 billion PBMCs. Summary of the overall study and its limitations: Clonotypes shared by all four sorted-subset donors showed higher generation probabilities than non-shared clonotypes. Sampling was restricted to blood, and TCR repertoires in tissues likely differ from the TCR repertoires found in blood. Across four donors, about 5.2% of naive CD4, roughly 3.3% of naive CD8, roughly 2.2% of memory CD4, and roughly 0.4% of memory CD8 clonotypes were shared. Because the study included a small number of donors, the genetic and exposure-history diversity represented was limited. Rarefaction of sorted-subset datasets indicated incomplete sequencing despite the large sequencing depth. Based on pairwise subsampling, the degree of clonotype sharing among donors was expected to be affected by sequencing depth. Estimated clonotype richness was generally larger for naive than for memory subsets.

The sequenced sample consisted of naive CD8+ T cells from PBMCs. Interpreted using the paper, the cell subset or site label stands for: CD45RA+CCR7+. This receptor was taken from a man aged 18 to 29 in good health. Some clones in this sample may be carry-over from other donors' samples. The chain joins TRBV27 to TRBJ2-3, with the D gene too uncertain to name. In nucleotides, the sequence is TGTGCCAGCAGGCCCCCGGGTCTCTCCACAGATACGCAGTATTTT. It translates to CASRPPGLSTDTQYF.